This T cell receptor beta chain was sequenced for a study of T cells in Graves' hyperthyroidism and ophthalmopathy. Germline V gene sequence: CDR1 SGHVS, CDR2 FQNEAQ. V gave up 1 base and J gave up 3 bases; unmatched junction bases: 6. The CDR3 runs to 16 residues. Template material for amplifying TCR beta CDR3 regions consisted of RNA transcripts. A first-round RT-PCR of the TCR CDR3 used the HTBI primer set. In TCRdb, the multiplex PCR reads were re-called with MiXCR into one record per CDR3 protein. The table includes 400,000 to 500,000 distinct CDR3 sequences, roughly 13% detected once. Hyperthyroidism in the patients, aged 18 to 65, was newly diagnosed and under 2 months in duration. The diagnostic basis comprised clinical symptoms, serum thyroxine and TRAb, thyroid ultrasound and orbital computed tomography.

The specimen was blood. The clonotype was recovered from a woman younger than 35 with Graves' hyperthyroidism. V is TRBV7-8 and J is TRBJ1-3, with 7 bases identical to TRBD1. The CDR3 sequence: CASSLGEGARGNTIYF. In DNA form, the CDR3 reads TGTGCCAGCAGCTTAGGAGAGGGGGCGCGTGGAAACACCATATATTTT.